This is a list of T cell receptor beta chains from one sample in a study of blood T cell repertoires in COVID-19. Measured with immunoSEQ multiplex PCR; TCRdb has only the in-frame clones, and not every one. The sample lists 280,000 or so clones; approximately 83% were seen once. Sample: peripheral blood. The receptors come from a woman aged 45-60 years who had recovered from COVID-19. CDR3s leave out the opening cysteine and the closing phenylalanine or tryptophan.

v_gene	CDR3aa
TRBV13	ASSSPAKAGVSLGAQY
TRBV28	ASRPLRDGGSGEQF
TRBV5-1	ASSLTSEQY
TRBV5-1	ASSPPGGQETQY
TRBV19	AGGGGKASDTQY
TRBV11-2	ASSFTDSSYEQC
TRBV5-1	ASSPWGQQETQY
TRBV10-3	AISGTSSGEQF
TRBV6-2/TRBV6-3	ASSYSMQVWYGYT
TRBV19	ASSIGQGNQPQH
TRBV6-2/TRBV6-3	ASSVLRPGNTIY
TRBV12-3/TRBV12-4	ASSPGQEQY
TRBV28	ASTLSGGASGELF
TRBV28	ASISLRESYQHTEAF
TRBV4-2	ASSHVLAGGGETQY
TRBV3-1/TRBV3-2	ASSPGRSYEQY
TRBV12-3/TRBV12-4	ASSNLQGYEQY
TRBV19	ASTETSGGTDTQY
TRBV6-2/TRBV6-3	ASSYGLAEETADTQY
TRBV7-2	ASSGGTGSSYEQY
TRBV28	VTGTVYGYT
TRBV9	ASSGSGVGYEQY
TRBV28	ASSGRMDRGSYEQY
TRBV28	ASSFEYTQY
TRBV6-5	ASSYSAGTNYGYT
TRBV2	ASRGLAGYTGELF
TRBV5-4	ASSLELSQGYT
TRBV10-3	AISASGERF
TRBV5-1	ASSRKTTGQRVYGYT
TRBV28	ASLSGGAGIDTQY
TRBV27	ASSLKSHLGLYQPQH
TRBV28	ASSENAGRGYGYT
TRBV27	ASKGGGASQPQH
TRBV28	ASRRSNTGELF
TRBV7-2	ASSSSGVGVWNYGYT
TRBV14	ASSRGGPQVDTQY
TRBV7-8	ASSSGSGTFSGANVLT
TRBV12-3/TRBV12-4	ASGGRVNTEAF
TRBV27	ASSITSGRDYEQY
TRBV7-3	ASSSDRDSGYT
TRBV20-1	SASPAGGGTQY
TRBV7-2	ASSVQAYEQY